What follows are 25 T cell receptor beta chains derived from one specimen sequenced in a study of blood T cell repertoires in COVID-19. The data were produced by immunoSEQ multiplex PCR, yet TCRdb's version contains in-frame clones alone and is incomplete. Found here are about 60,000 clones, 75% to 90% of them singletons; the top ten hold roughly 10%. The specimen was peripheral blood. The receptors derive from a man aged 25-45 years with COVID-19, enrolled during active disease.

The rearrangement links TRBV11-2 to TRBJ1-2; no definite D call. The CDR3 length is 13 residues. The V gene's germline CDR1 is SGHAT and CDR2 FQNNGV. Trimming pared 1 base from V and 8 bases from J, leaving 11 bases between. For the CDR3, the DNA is TGTGCCAGCAGCTTAGCCCCAACGCGCGGCTACACCTTC. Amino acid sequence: CASSLAPTRGYTF.

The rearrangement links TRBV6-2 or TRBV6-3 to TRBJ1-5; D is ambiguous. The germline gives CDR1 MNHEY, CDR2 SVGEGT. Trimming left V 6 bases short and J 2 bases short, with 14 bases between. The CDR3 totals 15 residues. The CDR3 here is CASSPIAGGNQPQHF. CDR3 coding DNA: TGTGCCAGCAGCCCCATCGCTGGAGGCAATCAGCCCCAGCATTTT.

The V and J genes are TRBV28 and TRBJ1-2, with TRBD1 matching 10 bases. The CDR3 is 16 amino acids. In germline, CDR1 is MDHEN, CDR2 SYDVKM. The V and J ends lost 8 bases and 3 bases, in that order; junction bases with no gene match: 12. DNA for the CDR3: TGTGCCAGCCACCGCCCCGGGACAGGGGTCTACTATGGCTACACCTTC. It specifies CASHRPGTGVYYGYTF.

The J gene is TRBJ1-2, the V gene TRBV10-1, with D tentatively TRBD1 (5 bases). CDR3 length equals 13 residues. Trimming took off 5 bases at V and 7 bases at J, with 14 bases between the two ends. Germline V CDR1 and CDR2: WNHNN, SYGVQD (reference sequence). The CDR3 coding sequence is TGCGCCAGCAGTTCCCAGGGAGGTGGTGGCTACACCTTC. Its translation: CASSSQGGGGYTF.

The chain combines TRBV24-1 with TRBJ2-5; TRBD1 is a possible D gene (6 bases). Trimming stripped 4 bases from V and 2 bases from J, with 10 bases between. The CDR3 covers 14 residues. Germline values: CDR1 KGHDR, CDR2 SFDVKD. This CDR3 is CATSDFGQQETQYF. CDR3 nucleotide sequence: TGTGCCACCAGTGACTTCGGACAGCAAGAGACCCAGTACTTC.

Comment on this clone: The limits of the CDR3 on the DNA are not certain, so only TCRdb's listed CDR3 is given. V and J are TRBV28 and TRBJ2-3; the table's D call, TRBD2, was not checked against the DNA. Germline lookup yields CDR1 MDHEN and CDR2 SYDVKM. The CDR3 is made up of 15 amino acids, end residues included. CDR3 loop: CASSTSAGSTDTQYF.

The CDR3 protein is CASSSLQGQSEKLFF. In DNA form, the CDR3 reads TGTGCCAGCAGCTCACTACAGGGTCAGAGTGAAAAACTGTTTTTT. V is TRBV5-5 and J is TRBJ1-4; D might be TRBD1 (6 bases). This CDR3 region has 15 residues. In germline, CDR1 is SGHKS, CDR2 YYEKEE (reference sequence). V was pared by 3 bases and J by 7 bases, with 16 bases between.

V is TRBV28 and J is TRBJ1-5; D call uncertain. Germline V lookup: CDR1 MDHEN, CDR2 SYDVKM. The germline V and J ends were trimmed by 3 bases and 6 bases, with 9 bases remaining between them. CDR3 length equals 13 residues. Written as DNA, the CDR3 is TGTGCCAGCAGTTTTACAACCGCTCAGCCCCAGCATTTT. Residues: CASSFTTAQPQHF.

CDR3 in amino acids: CASSVAPGRTDTQYF. The CDR3, as DNA: TGTGCCAGCAGCGTAGCCCCGGGTCGAACAGATACGCAGTATTTT. The chain carries TRBV9 and TRBJ2-3; no firm D call. Germline CDR1 and CDR2: SGDLS and YYNGEE. V was clipped by 0 bases and J by 3 bases, with 11 bases between them. This CDR3 has 15 residues.

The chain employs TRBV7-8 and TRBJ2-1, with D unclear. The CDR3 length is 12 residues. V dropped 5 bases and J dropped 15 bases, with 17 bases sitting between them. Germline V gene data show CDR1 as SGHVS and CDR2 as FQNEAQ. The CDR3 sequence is CASSPLLGATFF. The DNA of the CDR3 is TGTGCCAGCAGCCCTCTGCTTGGAGCCACGTTCTTC. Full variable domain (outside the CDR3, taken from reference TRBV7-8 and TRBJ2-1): GAGVSQSPRYKVAKRGQDVALRCDPISGHVSLFWYQQALGQGPEFLTYFQNEAQLDKSGLPSDRFFAERPEGSVSTLKIQRTQQEDSAVYLCASSPLLGATFFGPGTRLTVL.

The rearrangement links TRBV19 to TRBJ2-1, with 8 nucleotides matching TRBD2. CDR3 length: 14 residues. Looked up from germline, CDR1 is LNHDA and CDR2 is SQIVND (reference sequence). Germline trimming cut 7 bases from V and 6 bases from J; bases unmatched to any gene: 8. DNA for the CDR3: TGTGCCAGTACGCCGGGACTAGATGCCAATGAGCAGTTCTTC. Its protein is CASTPGLDANEQFF.

The CDR3 region is CASSMGTKVQPQHF. Written as DNA, the CDR3 is TGTGCCAGTAGTATGGGGACTAAGGTTCAGCCCCAGCATTTT. The J gene is TRBJ1-5, the V gene TRBV19, with a possible D match to TRBD1 (5 bases). Per the germline V gene, CDR1 is LNHDA and CDR2 is SQIVND (reference sequence). With 3 bases removed from V and 6 bases from J, the gap between germline ends came to 12 bases. The CDR3 length is 14 residues.

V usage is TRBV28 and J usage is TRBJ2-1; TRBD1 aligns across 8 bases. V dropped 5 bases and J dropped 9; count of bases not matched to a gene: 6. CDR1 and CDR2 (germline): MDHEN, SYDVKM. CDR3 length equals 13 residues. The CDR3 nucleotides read TGTGCCAGCAGTACGGACAGGGTAGGTGAGCAGTTCTTC. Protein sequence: CASSTDRVGEQFF.

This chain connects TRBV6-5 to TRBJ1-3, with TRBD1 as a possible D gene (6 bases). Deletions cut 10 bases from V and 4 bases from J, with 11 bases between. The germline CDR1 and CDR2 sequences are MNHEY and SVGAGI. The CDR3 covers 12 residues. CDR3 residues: CATTGKGNTIYF. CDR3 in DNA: TGTGCCACCACAGGGAAGGGAAACACCATATATTTT.

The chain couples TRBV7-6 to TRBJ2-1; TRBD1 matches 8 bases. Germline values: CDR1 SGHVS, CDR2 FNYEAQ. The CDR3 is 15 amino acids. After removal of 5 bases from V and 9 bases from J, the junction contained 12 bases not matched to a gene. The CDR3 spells CASSPTGALKSEQFF. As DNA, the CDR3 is TGTGCCAGCAGCCCGACAGGGGCCCTAAAGTCTGAGCAGTTCTTC.

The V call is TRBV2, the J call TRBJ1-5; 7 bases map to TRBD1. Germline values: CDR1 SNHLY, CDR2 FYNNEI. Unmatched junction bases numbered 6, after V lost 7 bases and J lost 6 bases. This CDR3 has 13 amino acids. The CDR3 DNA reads TGTGCCAGCACTAGGGGGCAGGGTCAGCCCCAGCATTTT. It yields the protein CASTRGQGQPQHF.

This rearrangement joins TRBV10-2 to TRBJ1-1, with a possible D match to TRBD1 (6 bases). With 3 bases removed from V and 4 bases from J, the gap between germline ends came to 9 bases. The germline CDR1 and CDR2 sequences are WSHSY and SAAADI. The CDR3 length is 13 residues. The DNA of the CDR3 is TGCGCCAGCAGTGACAGGGGCTTCACTGAAGCTTTCTTT. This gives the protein CASSDRGFTEAFF.

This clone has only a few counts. This CDR3 is CASRIHRDRVNTEAFF. CDR3 DNA: TGTGCCAGCAGAATTCACCGGGACAGGGTGAACACTGAAGCTTTCTTT. The rearrangement joins TRBV27 to TRBJ1-1; 9 nucleotides agree with TRBD1. After removal of 6 bases from V and 0 bases from J, the junction contained 8 bases not matched to a gene. The CDR3 is made up of 16 amino acids. The germline CDR1 and CDR2 sequences are MNHEY and SMNVEV (reference sequence).

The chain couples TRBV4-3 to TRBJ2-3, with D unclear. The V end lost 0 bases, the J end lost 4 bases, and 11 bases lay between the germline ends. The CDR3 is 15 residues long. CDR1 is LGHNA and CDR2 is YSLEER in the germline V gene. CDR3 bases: TGCGCCAGCAGCCAAGAACGCAGATCTTCAGATACGCAGTATTTT. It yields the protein CASSQERRSSDTQYF.

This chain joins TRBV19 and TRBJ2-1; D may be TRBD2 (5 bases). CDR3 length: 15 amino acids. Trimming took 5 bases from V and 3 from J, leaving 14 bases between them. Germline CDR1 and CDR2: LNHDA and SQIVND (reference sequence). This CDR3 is CASSAPGLIYNEQFF. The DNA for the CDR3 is TGTGCCAGTAGTGCGCCAGGACTGATCTACAATGAGCAGTTCTTC.

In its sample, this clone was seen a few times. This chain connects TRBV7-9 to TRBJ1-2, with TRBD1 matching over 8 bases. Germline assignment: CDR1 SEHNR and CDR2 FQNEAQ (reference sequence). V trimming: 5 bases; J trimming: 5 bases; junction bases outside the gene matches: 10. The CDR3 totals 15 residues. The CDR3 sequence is CASSPDRVTSYGYTF. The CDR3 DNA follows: TGTGCCAGCAGCCCGGACAGGGTGACTTCGTATGGCTACACCTTC.

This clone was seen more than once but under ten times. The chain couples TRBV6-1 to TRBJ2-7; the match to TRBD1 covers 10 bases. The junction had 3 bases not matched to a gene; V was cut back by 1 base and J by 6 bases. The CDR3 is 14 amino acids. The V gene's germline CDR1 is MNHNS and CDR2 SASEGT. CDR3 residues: CASSEGQGAGEQYF. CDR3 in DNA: TGTGCCAGCAGTGAAGGACAGGGGGCGGGCGAGCAGTACTTC.

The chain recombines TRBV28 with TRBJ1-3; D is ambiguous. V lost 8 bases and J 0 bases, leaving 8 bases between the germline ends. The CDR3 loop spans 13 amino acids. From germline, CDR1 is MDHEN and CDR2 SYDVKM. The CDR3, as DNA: TGTGCCAGCGCTTCTAGCTCTGGAAACACCATATATTTT. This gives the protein CASASSSGNTIYF.

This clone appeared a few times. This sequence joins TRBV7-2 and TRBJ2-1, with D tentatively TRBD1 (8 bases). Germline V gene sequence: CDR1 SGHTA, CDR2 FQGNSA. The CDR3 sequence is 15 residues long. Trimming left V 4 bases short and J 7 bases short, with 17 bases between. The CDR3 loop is CASSSGGGSRNEQFF. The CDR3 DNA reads TGTGCCAGCAGCTCAGGGGGCGGGAGTAGGAATGAGCAGTTCTTC.

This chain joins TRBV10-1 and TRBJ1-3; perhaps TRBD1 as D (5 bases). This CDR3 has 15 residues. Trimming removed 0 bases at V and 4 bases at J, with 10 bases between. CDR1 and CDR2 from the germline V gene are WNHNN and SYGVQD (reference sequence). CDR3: CASSESAGRGNTIYF. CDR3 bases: TGCGCCAGCAGTGAGTCCGCAGGGCGAGGAAACACCATATATTTT.